Presented here are 18 T cell receptor beta chains from one specimen sequenced in a study of cytomegalovirus exposure and HLA in healthy donors. PCR employed 60 Vbeta and 13 Jbeta primers. TCRdb's table, derived via immunoSEQ multiplex PCR, lists solely in-frame clones and lacks some. The table includes around 90,000 clones, around nine tenths detected once. The sequenced sample was PBMCs. The receptors shown here come from a man in his thirties or forties in good health and CMV-seropositive.

V and J are TRBV6-5 and TRBJ1-5, with unresolved D. This CDR3 contains 14 residues. Germline loops: CDR1 MNHEY, CDR2 SVGAGI. The germline V and J ends were trimmed by 9 bases and 0 bases, with 12 bases remaining between them. The CDR3 nucleotides are TGTGCCAGTTGTGGCGGTGGTAGCAATCAGCCCCAGCATTTT. Protein product: CASCGGGSNQPQHF.

The chain joins TRBV6-1 to TRBJ1-1; D may be TRBD1 (5 bases). Germline V CDR1 and CDR2: MNHNS, SASEGT. V dropped 3 bases and J dropped 0 bases, with 11 bases sitting between them. The CDR3 extends over 15 amino acids. The CDR3 DNA reads TGTGCCAGCAGTGACAGGGCGCGGTTGAACACTGAAGCTTTCTTT. Translated: CASSDRARLNTEAFF.

The chain uses TRBV30 and TRBJ2-7, with a weak D call TRBD2 (6 bases). V lost 5 bases and J 3 bases, leaving 20 bases between the germline ends. This CDR3 spans 15 amino acids. Germline V gene data show CDR1 as GTSNPN and CDR2 as SVGIG (reference sequence). CDR3 in DNA: TGTGCCTGGCTTAGGAGCACGGGAGAGAGCTACGAGCAGTACTTC. Its translation: CAWLRSTGESYEQYF.

The gene calls are TRBV10-3 and TRBJ2-1, with TRBD1 matching over 7 bases. CDR1 and CDR2 (germline): ENHRY, SYGVKD. This CDR3 spans 15 amino acids. Trimming at V came to 9 bases and at J to 3 bases, leaving 11 bases not matched to a gene. The CDR3 DNA is TGTGCCATGCAAAGACAGGGATCAAGCTACAATGAGCAGTTCTTC. Translated, it gives CAMQRQGSSYNEQFF.

The V gene is TRBV10-2, the J gene TRBJ2-1, with TRBD2 matching over 11 bases. Trimming took 3 bases from V and 7 from J; bases not matched to a gene: 5. In germline, CDR1 is WSHSY, CDR2 SAAADI. The CDR3 spans 15 residues. The CDR3 DNA reads TGCGCCAGCAGTGATTCACTAGCGGGAGTAAATGAGCAGTTCTTC. Protein product: CASSDSLAGVNEQFF.

This sequence joins TRBV5-1 and TRBJ2-7; TRBD2 matches at 9 bases. After removal of 0 bases from V and 2 bases from J, the junction contained 18 bases not matched to a gene. Looked up from germline, CDR1 is SGHRS and CDR2 is YFSETQ. The CDR3 length is 20 residues. CDR3 nucleotide sequence: TGCGCCAGCAGCTTGGCAGGCGGATACCGTAGCGGGAGAGCCACCTACGAGCAGTACTTC. Protein sequence: CASSLAGGYRSGRATYEQYF.

The chain carries TRBV7-9 and TRBJ2-1; tentatively, D is TRBD2 (5 bases). V shed 5 bases and J shed 2 bases, with 16 bases lying between them. The CDR3 is 16 residues long. Germline values: CDR1 SEHNR, CDR2 FQNEAQ (reference sequence). CDR3 nucleotides: TGTGCCAGCAGCCCGTTGCTAACCGGGACCTACAATGAGCAGTTCTTC. Encoded protein: CASSPLLTGTYNEQFF.

The chain couples TRBV11-3 to TRBJ1-1; D not resolved. The CDR3 length is 13 residues. V was shortened by 3 bases and J by 4 bases, with 9 bases between the two germline ends. Germline-derived CDR1 and CDR2 are SGHNT and YENEEA. CDR3 region: CASSFTPGTEAFF. The CDR3 DNA reads TGTGCCAGCAGCTTCACACCAGGCACTGAAGCTTTCTTT.

V gene TRBV5-1 combines with J gene TRBJ2-7; 8 bases are a match to TRBD1. Germline CDR1 is SGHRS and CDR2 is YFSETQ. Trimming cost V 3 bases and J 6 bases; bases outside gene matches: 8. The CDR3 loop spans 14 amino acids. The CDR3: CASSSRDRSAEQYF. The CDR3 DNA reads TGCGCCAGCAGCTCCCGGGACAGGTCCGCCGAGCAGTACTTC.

The gene calls are TRBV5-1 and TRBJ1-1; D possibly corresponds to TRBD1 (6 bases). Per germline, CDR1 SGHRS and CDR2 YFSETQ. The V end was cut by 1 base, the J end by 3 bases, with 10 bases between. The CDR3 sequence is 14 residues long. The CDR3, as DNA: TGCGCCAGCAGCTTGTGGGCAGGGGACACTGAAGCTTTCTTT. This codes for CASSLWAGDTEAFF. The full variable domain, with the rest looked up from reference TRBV5-1 and TRBJ1-1, is KAGVTQTPRYLIKTRGQQVTLSCSPISGHRSVSWYQQTPGQGLQFLFEYFSETQRNKGNFPGRFSGRQFSNSRSEMNVSTLELGDSALYLCASSLWAGDTEAFFGQGTRLTVV.

This clone was counted only a few times. The J gene is TRBJ2-3, the V gene TRBV11-3; possible D gene TRBD2, 6 bases. Trimming stripped 5 bases from V and 4 bases from J, with 13 bases between. The CDR3 extends over 14 amino acids. The germline gives CDR1 SGHNT, CDR2 YENEEA. CDR3 loop: CASSTGGPPDTQYF. For the CDR3, the DNA is TGTGCCAGCAGCACTGGAGGGCCCCCAGATACGCAGTATTTT.

This CDR3 is CASSRGQGPGQTYYEQYF. The CDR3 DNA sequence: TGTGCCAGCAGTCGGGGCCAAGGCCCGGGACAGACCTACTACGAGCAGTACTTC. The V and J genes are TRBV4-2 and TRBJ2-5; 7 bases fit TRBD1. The last part of the DNA fits TRBJ2-7 better; the J call may be wrong. The CDR3 runs 18 residues. The germline V gene has CDR1 LGHNA and CDR2 YNFKEQ.

This chain's CDR3 is CASSQEYRPNTGELFF. In DNA, the CDR3 is TGCGCCAGCAGCCAAGAATACAGGCCGAACACCGGGGAGCTGTTTTTT. The chain joins TRBV4-1 to TRBJ2-2, with a possible D match to TRBD1 (5 bases). This CDR3 contains 16 residues. The V gene lost 0 bases and the J gene lost 0 bases, with 8 bases spanning the gap. CDR1 and CDR2 from the germline V gene are MGHRA and YSYEKL.

CDR3 sequence (DNA): TGTGCCAGCAGTGGAGTAGCGGGACCGACCTACGAGCAGTACTTC. Translating it yields CASSGVAGPTYEQYF. The chain links TRBV6-6 to TRBJ2-7, with 8 bases aligning to TRBD2. There are 15 residues in the CDR3. CDR1 is MNHNY and CDR2 is SVGAGI in the germline V gene (reference sequence). Germline trimming cut 5 bases from V and 2 bases from J; bases unmatched to any gene: 8.

The chain links TRBV9 to TRBJ2-1, with 11 bases aligning to TRBD2. V shed 3 bases and J 2 bases; nucleotides not matched to a gene: 1. The CDR3 loop spans 15 amino acids. Germline CDR1 reads SGDLS; CDR2 reads YYNGEE. CDR3 bases: TGTGCCAGCAGCGCTAGCGGGAGGACCTACAATGAGCAGTTCTTC. As protein: CASSASGRTYNEQFF.

The chain uses TRBV27 and TRBJ2-5; a weak D match, TRBD1 (5 bases). This CDR3 is built from 22 residues. V was cut by 6 bases and J by 4 bases, with 39 bases left in between. CDR1 MNHEY and CDR2 SMNVEV come from the germline V gene (reference sequence). This CDR3 is CASSLRSLNSWGGEAEGETQYF. CDR3 nucleotide sequence: TGTGCCAGCAGCCTTAGGTCCCTAAACTCCTGGGGCGGCGAGGCAGAAGGAGAGACCCAGTACTTC.

The CDR3 DNA reads TGTGCCAGCAGTCGATCCGGGACTAGACGGGAGACCCAGTACTTC. This sequence encodes CASSRSGTRRETQYF. The chain employs TRBV6-5 and TRBJ2-5; 8 nucleotides line up with TRBD2. The CDR3 is 15 residues long. Germline V CDR1 and CDR2: MNHEY, SVGAGI. V lost 5 bases and J lost 5; bases outside the gene matches: 10.

This clone turned up a few times. The chain carries TRBV5-1 and TRBJ1-4; no firm D call. The CDR3 extends over 14 amino acids. Trimming removed 1 base at V and 0 bases at J, with 4 bases between. The germline gives CDR1 SGHRS, CDR2 YFSETQ. The CDR3 DNA reads TGCGCCAGCAGCTTGACAACAACTAATGAAAAACTGTTTTTT. Translated: CASSLTTTNEKLFF.